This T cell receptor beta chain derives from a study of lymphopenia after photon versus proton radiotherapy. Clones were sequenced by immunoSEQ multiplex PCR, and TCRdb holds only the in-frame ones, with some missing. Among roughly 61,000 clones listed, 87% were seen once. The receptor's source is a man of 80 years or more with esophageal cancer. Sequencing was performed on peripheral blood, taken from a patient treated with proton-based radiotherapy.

CDR3 bases: TGTGCCAGCAGCTTAGGGGGGGGATACACAGATACGCAGTATTTT. This translates into CASSLGGGYTDTQYF. The V and J genes are TRBV11-2 and TRBJ2-3, with 7 bases matching TRBD2. The length of the CDR3 is 15 residues. The V gene's germline CDR1 is SGHAT and CDR2 FQNNGV. Losses at the gene ends were 1 base for V and 2 bases for J; bases not matched to a gene: 3.